What follows describes a single T cell receptor (beta chain). The source of the sample is a study of T cell responses to AZD1222 COVID-19 vaccine. This CDR3 has 14 amino acids. In germline, CDR1 is MNHNY, CDR2 SVGAGI (reference sequence). V was clipped by 6 bases and J by 2 bases; unmatched bases: 4. The method was immunoSEQ multiplex PCR; TCRdb's version includes in-frame clones alone and lacks a portion of them. The sample holds about 120,000 clones, 88% seen once. The genes are TRBV6-6 and TRBJ1-2, with 9 bases aligning to TRBD1. The input for sequencing was peripheral blood, taken 28 days after the second AZD1222 dose. The clonotype was recovered from an adult who received the AZD1222 COVID-19 vaccine. CDR3 coding DNA: TGTGCCAGCAGGCGGACAGGGGCAAACTATGGCTACACCTTC. This translates into CASRRTGANYGYTF.